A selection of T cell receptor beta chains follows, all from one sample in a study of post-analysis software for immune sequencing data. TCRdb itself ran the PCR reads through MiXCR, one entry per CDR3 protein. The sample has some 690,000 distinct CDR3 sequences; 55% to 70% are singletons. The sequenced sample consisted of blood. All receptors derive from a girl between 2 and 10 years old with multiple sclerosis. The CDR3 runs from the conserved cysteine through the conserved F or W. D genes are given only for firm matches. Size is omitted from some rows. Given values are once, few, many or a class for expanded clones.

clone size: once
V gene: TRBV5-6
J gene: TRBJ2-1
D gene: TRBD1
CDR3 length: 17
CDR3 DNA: TGTGCCAGCAGCTTGGACGTCTCAGGACAGGGGGCTCTTGAGCAGTTCTTC
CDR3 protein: CASSLDVSGQGALEQFF

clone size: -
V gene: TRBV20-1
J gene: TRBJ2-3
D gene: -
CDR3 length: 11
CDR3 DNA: TGCAGTGCTAGTCGGGAAGATACGCAGTATTTT
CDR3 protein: CSASREDTQYF

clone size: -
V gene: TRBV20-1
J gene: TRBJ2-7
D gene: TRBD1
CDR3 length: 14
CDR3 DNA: TGCAGTGCTAGAGCGACAGGGGTTTACAACGAGCAGTACTTC
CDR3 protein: CSARATGVYNEQYF

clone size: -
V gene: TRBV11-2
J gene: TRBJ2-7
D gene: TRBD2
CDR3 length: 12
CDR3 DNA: TGTGCCAGCAGCGCCGAGAGCGGGAGGAGGTACTTC
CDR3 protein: CASSAESGRRYF

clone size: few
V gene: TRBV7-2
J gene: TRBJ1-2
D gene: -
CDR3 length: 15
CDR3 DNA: TGTGCCAGCAGCTCGTCTAAAGGCGGACAGCATGGCTACACCTTC
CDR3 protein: CASSSSKGGQHGYTF

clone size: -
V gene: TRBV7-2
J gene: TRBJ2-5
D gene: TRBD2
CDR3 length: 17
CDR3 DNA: TGTGCCAGCAGCAGGGGACTAGCGGGGGGGTATCAAGAGACCCAGTACTTC
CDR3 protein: CASSRGLAGGYQETQYF

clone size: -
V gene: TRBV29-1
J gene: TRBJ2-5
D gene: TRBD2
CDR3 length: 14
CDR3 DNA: TGCAGCACCCGACTAGCGGAGCACCAAGAGACCCAGTACTTC
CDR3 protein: CSTRLAEHQETQYF

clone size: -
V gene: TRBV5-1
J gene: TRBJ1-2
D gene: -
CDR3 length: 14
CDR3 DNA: TGCGCCAGCAGGAGGGGGGTGGCGCCAGACGGCTACACCTTC
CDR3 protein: CASRRGVAPDGYTF

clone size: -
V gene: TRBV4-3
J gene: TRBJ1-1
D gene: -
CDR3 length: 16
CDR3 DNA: TGCGCCAGCAGCCAAGACTCCCGAACGGGCGACGCTGAAGCTTTCTTT
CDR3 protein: CASSQDSRTGDAEAFF

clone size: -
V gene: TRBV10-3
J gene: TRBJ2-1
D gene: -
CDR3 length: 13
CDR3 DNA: TGTGCCATCCATAGCGGACCGGGCAATGAGCAGTTCTTC
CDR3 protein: CAIHSGPGNEQFF

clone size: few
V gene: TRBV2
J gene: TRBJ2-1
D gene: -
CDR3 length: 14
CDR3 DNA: TGTGCCAGCAGGGACTGGACCACCTACAATGAGCAGTTCTTC
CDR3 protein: CASRDWTTYNEQFF

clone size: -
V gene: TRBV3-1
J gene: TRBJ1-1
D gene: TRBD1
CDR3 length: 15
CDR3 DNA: TGTGCCAGCAGCCGTGATGGGCAGGGGGCATCTGAAGCTTTCTTT
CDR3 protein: CASSRDGQGASEAFF

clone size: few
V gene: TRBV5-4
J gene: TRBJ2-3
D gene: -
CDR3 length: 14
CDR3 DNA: TGTGCCAGCAGCTTTCAGGGATTCACAGATACGCAGTATTTT
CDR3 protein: CASSFQGFTDTQYF

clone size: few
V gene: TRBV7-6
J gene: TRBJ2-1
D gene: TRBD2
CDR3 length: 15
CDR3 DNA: TGTGCCAGCAGCTTAACCCGGGGGGGAAACAATGAGCAGTTCTTC
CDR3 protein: CASSLTRGGNNEQFF

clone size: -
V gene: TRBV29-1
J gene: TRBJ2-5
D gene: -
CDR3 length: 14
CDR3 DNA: TGCAGCGTCCTACTGGACTCCCGGCCAGAGACCCAGTACTTC
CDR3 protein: CSVLLDSRPETQYF

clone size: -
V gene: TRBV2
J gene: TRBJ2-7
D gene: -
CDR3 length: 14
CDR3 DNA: TGTGCCAGCAGTCGGACCGTGAGCTCCTACGAGCAGTACTTC
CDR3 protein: CASSRTVSSYEQYF

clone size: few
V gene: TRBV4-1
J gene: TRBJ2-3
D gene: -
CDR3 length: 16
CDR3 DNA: TGCGCCAGCAGCCAAGATAGGGGGGAGGGGAGAGATACGCAGTATTTT
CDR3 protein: CASSQDRGEGRDTQYF

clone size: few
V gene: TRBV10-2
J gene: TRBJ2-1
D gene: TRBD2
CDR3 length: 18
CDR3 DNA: TGCGCCAGCACCCCCGGGGTACTAGCGGGGGGGCCCAGGGATGAGCAGTTCTTC
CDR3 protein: CASTPGVLAGGPRDEQFF

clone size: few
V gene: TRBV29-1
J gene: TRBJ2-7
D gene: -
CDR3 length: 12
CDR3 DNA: TGCAGCGTTGGGCAGGGGGGGCGCGAGCAGTACTTC
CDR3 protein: CSVGQGGREQYF

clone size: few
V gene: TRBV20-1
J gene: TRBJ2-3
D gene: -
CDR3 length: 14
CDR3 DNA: TGCAGTGCTAGAGCGTCTGGTTTCACAGATACGCAGTATTTT
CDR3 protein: CSARASGFTDTQYF

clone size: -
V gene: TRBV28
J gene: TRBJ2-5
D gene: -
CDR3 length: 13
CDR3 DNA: TGTGCCAGCAGTTTAATGGGAAAAGAGACCCAGTACTTC
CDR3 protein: CASSLMGKETQYF

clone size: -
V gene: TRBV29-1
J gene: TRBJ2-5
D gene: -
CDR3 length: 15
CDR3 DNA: TGCAGCGTTGGGCCCCTACAAGGGTACCAAGAGACCCAGTACTTC
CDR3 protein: CSVGPLQGYQETQYF

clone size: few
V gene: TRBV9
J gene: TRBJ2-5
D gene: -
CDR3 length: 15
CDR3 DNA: TGTGCCAGCAGCGGAGGGCTAGAGGGCTGGGAGACCCAGTACTTC
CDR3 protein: CASSGGLEGWETQYF

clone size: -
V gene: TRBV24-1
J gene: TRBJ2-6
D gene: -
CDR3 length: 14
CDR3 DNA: TGTGCCACCAGTGATTTTAGGTCGAGGGACGTCCTGACTTTC
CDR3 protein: CATSDFRSRDVLTF

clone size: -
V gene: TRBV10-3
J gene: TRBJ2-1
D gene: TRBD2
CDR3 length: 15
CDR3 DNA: TGTGCCATCAGGCGGACTAGCGGGAGAAGTAATGAGCAGTTCTTC
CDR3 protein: CAIRRTSGRSNEQFF

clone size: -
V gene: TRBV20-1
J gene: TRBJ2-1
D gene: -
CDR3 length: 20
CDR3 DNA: TGCAGTGCTAGAGCGGTCCTAGCTGGAAGCGCGGCGGCGTCCTACAATGAGCAGTTCTTC
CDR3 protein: CSARAVLAGSAAASYNEQFF

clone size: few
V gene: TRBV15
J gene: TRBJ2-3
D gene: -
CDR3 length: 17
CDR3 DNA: TGTGCCACCAGCGAGATTTTTATGCGGCAGGGAGAAGATACGCAGTATTTT
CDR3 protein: CATSEIFMRQGEDTQYF

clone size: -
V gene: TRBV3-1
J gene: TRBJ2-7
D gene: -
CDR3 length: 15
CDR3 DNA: TGTGCCAGCAGCGAGACCCGGGACAATACCTACGAGCAGTACTTC
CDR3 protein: CASSETRDNTYEQYF

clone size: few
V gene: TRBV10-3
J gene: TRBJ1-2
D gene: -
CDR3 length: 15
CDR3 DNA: TGTGCCATCAGTGAGAACGGAGGGGAGGACTATGGCTACACCTTC
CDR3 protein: CAISENGGEDYGYTF